The 32 T cell receptor beta chains reported below all come from one sample, sequenced in a study of OX40 agonist ivuxolimab in advanced cancers. TCRdb's copy holds only in-frame clones and misses some; the assay was immunoSEQ multiplex PCR. The repertoire has tens of thousands of clones, about nine tenths of them found once; the top ten carry less than 5.5%. The sequencing used CD4+ or CD8+ T cells sorted from blood, collected in a trial of the OX40 agonist ivuxolimab. The source of these receptors is an adult with an advanced solid tumor such as melanoma, head and neck, liver or kidney cancer.

V usage is TRBV28 and J usage is TRBJ2-7; 10 bases are a match to TRBD1. CDR3 length: 17 amino acids. Trimming removed 4 bases from V and 2 bases from J; junction bases left unmatched: 11. Germline V gives CDR1 MDHEN, CDR2 SYDVKM. In nucleotides, the CDR3 is TGTGCCAGCAGTTCCCCCTCCGACAGGGGGCCGACCTACGAGCAGTACTTC. This sequence encodes CASSSPSDRGPTYEQYF. Supplemented by reference TRBV28 and TRBJ2-7, the full variable domain reads DVKVTQSSRYLVKRTGEKVFLECVQDMDHENMFWYRQDPGLGLRLIYFSYDVKMKEKGDIPEGYSVSREKKERFSLILESASTNQTSMYLCASSSPSDRGPTYEQYFGPGTRLTVT.

The chain employs TRBV5-1 and TRBJ2-3; 7 positions agree with TRBD1. CDR3 length: 15 residues. V was clipped by 2 bases and J by 1 base; unmatched bases: 4. From germline, CDR1 is SGHRS and CDR2 YFSETQ. CDR3 region: CASSLGQARTDTQYF. CDR3 in DNA: TGCGCCAGCAGCTTAGGACAGGCTCGCACAGATACGCAGTATTTT.

The gene calls are TRBV7-9 and TRBJ1-3; D perhaps matches TRBD1 (5 bases). Germline V gene sequence: CDR1 SEHNR, CDR2 FQNEAQ (reference sequence). CDR3 length: 17 amino acids. Trimming took 1 base from V and 0 from J, leaving 13 bases between them. CDR3 in DNA: TGTGCCAGCAGCTTAGTGGGGACTATATACTCTGGAAACACCATATATTTT. This codes for CASSLVGTIYSGNTIYF.

V and J are TRBV30 and TRBJ1-1; TRBD1 agrees at 9 bases. Germline V gene data show CDR1 as GTSNPN and CDR2 as SVGIG (reference sequence). The V segment lost 4 bases and the J segment 2 bases; nucleotides outside the gene matches: 8. CDR3 size: 15 residues. The DNA for the CDR3 is TGTGCCTGGAAGGTTCTGGGACAGGGTAACACTGAAGCTTTCTTT. It translates to CAWKVLGQGNTEAFF.

The chain couples TRBV5-4 to TRBJ2-7; D not resolved. Trimming stripped 0 bases from V and 5 bases from J, with 15 bases between. CDR3 length: 15 residues. CDR1 and CDR2 from the germline V gene are SGHNT and YYREEE (reference sequence). The CDR3 sequence: CASSLEAFYTNEQYF. CDR3 nucleotide sequence: TGTGCCAGCAGCTTGGAAGCGTTCTATACTAACGAGCAGTACTTC.

The gene calls are TRBV19 and TRBJ2-7; perhaps TRBD2 as D (5 bases). CDR1 is LNHDA and CDR2 is SQIVND in the germline V gene (reference sequence). This CDR3 contains 16 residues. The germline V and J ends were trimmed by 3 bases and 0 bases, with 15 bases remaining between them. Here the CDR3 DNA reads TGTGCCAGTAGTATGTCGGGGAGCGCCAGCTCCTACGAGCAGTACTTC. It translates to CASSMSGSASSYEQYF. The full variable domain, completed using reference TRBV19 and TRBJ2-7, is DGGITQSPKYLFRKEGQNVTLSCEQNLNHDAMYWYRQDPGQGLRLIYYSQIVNDFQKGDIAEGYSVSREKKESFPLTVTSAQKNPTAFYLCASSMSGSASSYEQYFGPGTRLTVT.

The CDR3 nucleotides read TGTGCCAGCAGCTTCGCCCCAGACACCTACGAGCAGTACTTC. This codes for CASSFAPDTYEQYF. This chain joins TRBV5-6 and TRBJ2-7; D remains ambiguous. Germline V gene data show CDR1 as SGHDT and CDR2 as YYEEEE. This CDR3 contains 14 residues. Deletions cut 2 bases from V and 2 bases from J, with 11 bases between.

V is TRBV27 and J is TRBJ1-1; TRBD1 matches 9 bases. Losses at the gene ends were 6 bases for V and 5 bases for J; bases not matched to a gene: 10. Germline CDR1 is MNHEY and CDR2 is SMNVEV (reference sequence). This CDR3 is built from 15 residues. This CDR3 is CASSRTGGKATEAFF. The CDR3 nucleotides read TGTGCCAGCAGCCGAACAGGGGGCAAAGCGACTGAAGCTTTCTTT.

The chain uses TRBV7-9 and TRBJ2-2; possibly TRBD1 or TRBD2 for D (6 bases each). CDR1 and CDR2 from the germline V gene are SEHNR and FQNEAQ (reference sequence). V lost 5 bases, J lost 8 bases, and 15 bases lay in between. The CDR3 spans 14 residues. The CDR3 spells CASSPRDTGGELFF. The CDR3 bases are TGTGCCAGCAGCCCGCGGGACACGGGAGGGGAGCTGTTTTTT. Filled out from reference TRBV7-9 and TRBJ2-2, the complete variable domain reads DTGVSQNPRHKITKRGQNVTFRCDPISEHNRLYWYRQTLGQGPEFLTYFQNEAQLEKSRLLSDRFSAERPKGSFSTLEIQRTEQGDSAMYLCASSPRDTGGELFFGEGSRLTVL.

The V and J genes are TRBV5-1 and TRBJ2-7, with a possible D match to TRBD1 (6 bases). Germline CDR1 and CDR2: SGHRS and YFSETQ. The CDR3 is 15 amino acids. Trimming pared 4 bases from V and 2 bases from J, leaving 16 bases between. The CDR3 is CASSQTGTFAYEQYF. The CDR3, as DNA: TGCGCCAGCAGCCAGACCGGGACATTCGCCTACGAGCAGTACTTC.

The chain combines TRBV6-5 with TRBJ1-6; the D gene is possibly TRBD1 (6 bases). The V and J ends lost 6 bases and 7 bases respectively, with 7 bases between them. Germline loops: CDR1 MNHEY, CDR2 SVGAGI. This CDR3 has 12 residues. CDR3 DNA sequence: TGTGCCAGCAGCACAGGGAATTCACCCCTCCACTTT. Encoded protein: CASSTGNSPLHF.

The chain joins TRBV27 to TRBJ2-1; 8 nucleotides agree with TRBD1. The CDR3 covers 15 residues. From germline, CDR1 is MNHEY and CDR2 SMNVEV (reference sequence). The V gene end was trimmed by 5 bases and the J gene end by 1 base; junction bases not matched to a gene: 4. The CDR3 sequence: CASSPRTGSYNEQFF. In DNA, the CDR3 is TGTGCCAGCAGTCCCCGGACAGGGTCCTACAATGAGCAGTTCTTC.

The chain is built from TRBV19 and TRBJ1-4; D gene uncertain. The germline V gene encodes CDR1 LNHDA and CDR2 SQIVND (reference sequence). The CDR3 loop spans 13 amino acids. Trimming pared 6 bases from V and 16 bases from J, leaving 21 bases between. The chain's CDR3 is CASSLIPPRVWFF. The CDR3 nucleotides read TGTGCCAGTAGCCTGATTCCGCCAAGGGTTTGGTTTTTT.

The V gene is TRBV2, the J gene TRBJ2-3; 9 bases map to TRBD1. Trimming removed 3 bases from V and 7 bases from J; junction bases left unmatched: 8. The germline CDR1 and CDR2 sequences are SNHLY and FYNNEI. The CDR3 runs 15 residues. CDR3 region: CASSDEGQGRYTQYF. DNA for the CDR3: TGTGCCAGCAGTGACGAAGGACAGGGGCGATATACGCAGTATTTT.

The chain combines TRBV20-1 with TRBJ1-1; 7 positions match TRBD1. Per the germline V gene, CDR1 is DFQATT and CDR2 is SNEGSKA (reference sequence). This CDR3 spans 11 amino acids. V trimming: 8 bases; J trimming: 4 bases; junction bases outside the gene matches: 4. CDR3 in DNA: TGCAGTACAGGGGTAGGCACTGAAGCTTTCTTT. Translation gives CSTGVGTEAFF.

As DNA, the CDR3 is TGTGCCAGCAGATTTCCGGGACAGGGGTTCTCCGGGGAGCTGTTTTTT. Protein sequence: CASRFPGQGFSGELFF. V is TRBV28 and J is TRBJ2-2, with 10 positions matching TRBD1. The trim removed 6 bases at V and 6 bases at J, leaving 10 bases unmatched. Germline values: CDR1 MDHEN, CDR2 SYDVKM. The CDR3 sequence is 16 residues long.

The V and J genes are TRBV13 and TRBJ1-3; D gene ambiguous. The V and J ends lost 1 base and 3 bases respectively, with 7 bases between them. CDR3 length: 14 amino acids. The germline V gene has CDR1 PRHDT and CDR2 FYEKMQ (reference sequence). The CDR3 DNA reads as TGTGCCAGCAGCTTAGTAGCAGGTGGAAACACCATATATTTT. Its translation: CASSLVAGGNTIYF.

The rearrangement joins TRBV6-1 to TRBJ2-7; 8 bases line up with TRBD1. The germline gives CDR1 MNHNS, CDR2 SASEGT. With V trimmed by 3 bases and J by 2 bases, 3 bases remained unmatched. CDR3 length: 14 amino acids. CDR3 nucleotide sequence: TGTGCCAGCAGTGATCAACAGGGGGCCTACGAGCAGTACTTC. It yields the protein CASSDQQGAYEQYF.

The chain combines TRBV5-1 with TRBJ2-1; tentative D call: TRBD1 (6 bases). The V and J ends lost 4 bases and 2 bases respectively, with 13 bases between them. In germline, CDR1 is SGHRS, CDR2 YFSETQ. The CDR3 sequence is 15 residues long. The CDR3 protein is CASSVYGDTYNEQFF. The CDR3 nucleotides read TGCGCCAGCAGCGTCTACGGGGACACCTACAATGAGCAGTTCTTC. The complete variable domain, with remaining parts taken from reference TRBV5-1 and TRBJ2-1, reads KAGVTQTPRYLIKTRGQQVTLSCSPISGHRSVSWYQQTPGQGLQFLFEYFSETQRNKGNFPGRFSGRQFSNSRSEMNVSTLELGDSALYLCASSVYGDTYNEQFFGPGTRLTVL.

This chain uses TRBV5-8 with TRBJ2-7; no firm D call. The CDR3 consists of 15 residues. V shed 1 base and J shed 3 bases, with 14 bases lying between them. Germline CDR1 is SGHTS and CDR2 is YDEGEE. CDR3 loop: CASSLLGWYDYEQYF. The CDR3 DNA is TGTGCCAGCAGCTTGCTTGGTTGGTACGACTACGAGCAGTACTTC.

The genes are TRBV5-4 and TRBJ2-7, with TRBD2 matching over 7 bases. The CDR3 covers 14 residues. Germline-derived CDR1 and CDR2 are SGHNT and YYREEE (reference sequence). Trimming cost V 4 bases and J 7 bases; bases outside gene matches: 11. The CDR3 DNA is TGTGCCAGCAGCCTGGGGTCCGGGAGGAGTGAGCAGTACTTC. Amino acids: CASSLGSGRSEQYF.

The V gene is TRBV5-1, the J gene TRBJ2-5, with 12 bases identical to TRBD2. Per the germline V gene, CDR1 is SGHRS and CDR2 is YFSETQ. The CDR3 totals 17 residues. V shed 4 bases, J shed 0 bases, and the junction held 7 bases outside the gene matches. CDR3 sequence reads: CASSPRTSGMYQETQYF. CDR3 nucleotides: TGCGCCAGCAGCCCCCGGACTAGCGGGATGTACCAAGAGACCCAGTACTTC. Combining the CDR3 with reference TRBV5-1 and TRBJ2-5 gives the whole variable domain KAGVTQTPRYLIKTRGQQVTLSCSPISGHRSVSWYQQTPGQGLQFLFEYFSETQRNKGNFPGRFSGRQFSNSRSEMNVSTLELGDSALYLCASSPRTSGMYQETQYFGPGTRLLVL.

The J gene is TRBJ2-7, the V gene TRBV7-9; 14 bases agree with TRBD2. Germline values: CDR1 SEHNR, CDR2 FQNEAQ (reference sequence). The CDR3 is 15 residues long. J lost 7 bases, V lost 1 base, and 3 bases had no gene match. CDR3 loop: CASSLGLAGGDEQYF. The CDR3 nucleotides read TGTGCCAGCAGCTTAGGACTAGCGGGAGGGGATGAGCAGTACTTC.

The CDR3 spells CASTLDRGLAKNIQYF. In DNA, the CDR3 is TGTGCCAGCACCCTGGACAGGGGTTTAGCCAAAAACATTCAGTACTTC. This chain links TRBV2 with TRBJ2-4; 9 bases are a match to TRBD1. The CDR3 is 16 amino acids. The germline CDR1 and CDR2 sequences are SNHLY and FYNNEI. With 7 bases clipped from V and 0 bases from J, the junction kept 7 bases outside the gene matches.

The rearrangement uses TRBV18 and TRBJ1-4; TRBD1 aligns across 8 bases. This CDR3 has 17 amino acids. The germline CDR1 and CDR2 sequences are KGHSH and LQKENI. V gave up 5 bases and J gave up 7 bases; unmatched junction bases: 15. This chain's CDR3 is CASSLSSPGTGGEKLFF. The CDR3 bases are TGTGCCAGCTCATTAAGTAGTCCCGGGACAGGAGGTGAAAAACTGTTTTTT.

The chain joins TRBV28 to TRBJ1-5; no firm D call. The V end lost 4 bases, the J end lost 0 bases, and 13 bases lay between the germline ends. This CDR3 is 16 amino acids long. Germline V lookup: CDR1 MDHEN, CDR2 SYDVKM. The CDR3 sequence: CASSSAFGASNQPQHF. CDR3 bases: TGTGCCAGCAGTTCGGCCTTCGGAGCTAGCAATCAGCCCCAGCATTTT.

The CDR3 region is CASSLMIMRAAPTYEQYF. CDR3 DNA: TGTGCCAGCAGTTTAATGATAATGCGGGCGGCCCCTACCTACGAGCAGTACTTC. The chain uses TRBV28 and TRBJ2-7; possibly TRBD2 for D (5 bases). Trimming stripped 2 bases from V and 2 bases from J, with 22 bases between. This CDR3 has 18 residues. Per germline, CDR1 MDHEN and CDR2 SYDVKM.

The chain is built from TRBV11-2 and TRBJ2-3; D is unresolved. CDR1 SGHAT and CDR2 FQNNGV come from the germline V gene. This CDR3 has 12 residues. V was pared by 2 bases and J by 4 bases, with 4 bases between. The CDR3 DNA sequence: TGTGCCAGCAGCTTAAACGCAGATACGCAGTATTTT. This translates into CASSLNADTQYF.

This chain uses TRBV7-6 with TRBJ1-3, with 9 positions matching TRBD1. V shed 5 bases, J shed 9 bases, and the junction held 8 bases outside the gene matches. The CDR3 totals 14 residues. CDR1 is SGHVS and CDR2 is FNYEAQ in the germline V gene. Here the CDR3 DNA reads TGTGCCAGCAGCCCAGGGACAGGGAGTGGCACCATATATTTT. Its translation is CASSPGTGSGTIYF.

V and J are TRBV5-4 and TRBJ2-7, with 7 bases fitting TRBD1. The germline CDR1 and CDR2 sequences are SGHNT and YYREEE (reference sequence). After removal of 3 bases from V and 2 bases from J, the junction contained 5 bases not matched to a gene. The CDR3 consists of 14 residues. This chain's CDR3 is CASSSRQGPYEQYF. The CDR3 DNA follows: TGTGCCAGCAGCTCAAGACAGGGACCCTACGAGCAGTACTTC.

The rearrangement joins TRBV2 to TRBJ2-2; TRBD1 aligns across 8 bases. This CDR3 has 16 residues. V dropped 7 bases and J dropped 0; count of bases not matched to a gene: 7. Germline V lookup: CDR1 SNHLY, CDR2 FYNNEI. CDR3 protein: CASNRQGKANTGELFF. The CDR3 coding sequence is TGTGCCAGCAATAGACAGGGGAAGGCGAACACCGGGGAGCTGTTTTTT.

This chain joins TRBV2 and TRBJ2-5, with TRBD2 matching 7 bases. The trim removed 7 bases at V and 2 bases at J, leaving 10 bases unmatched. This CDR3 contains 15 residues. The germline CDR1 and CDR2 sequences are SNHLY and FYNNEI. The CDR3: CASTGGRAHQETQYF. The DNA for the CDR3 is TGTGCCAGCACGGGTGGGAGGGCCCATCAAGAGACCCAGTACTTC.